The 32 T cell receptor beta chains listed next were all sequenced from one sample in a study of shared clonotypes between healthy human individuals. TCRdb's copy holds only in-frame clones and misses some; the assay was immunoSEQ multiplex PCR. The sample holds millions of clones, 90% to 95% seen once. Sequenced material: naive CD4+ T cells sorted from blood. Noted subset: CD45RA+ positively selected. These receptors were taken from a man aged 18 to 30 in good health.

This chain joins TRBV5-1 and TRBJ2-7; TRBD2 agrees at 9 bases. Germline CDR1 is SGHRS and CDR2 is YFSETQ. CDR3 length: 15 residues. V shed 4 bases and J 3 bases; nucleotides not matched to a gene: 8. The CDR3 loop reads CASSLSGTSSYEQYF. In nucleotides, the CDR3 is TGCGCCAGCAGCCTGTCCGGGACTAGCAGCTACGAGCAGTACTTC.

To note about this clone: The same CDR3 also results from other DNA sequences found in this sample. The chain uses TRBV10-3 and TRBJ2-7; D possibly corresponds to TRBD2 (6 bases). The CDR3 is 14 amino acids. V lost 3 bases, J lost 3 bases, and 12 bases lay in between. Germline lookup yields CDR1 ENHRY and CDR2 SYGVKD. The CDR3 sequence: CAISDGRGSYEQYF. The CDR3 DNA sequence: TGTGCCATCAGTGACGGGCGGGGTAGCTACGAGCAGTACTTC.

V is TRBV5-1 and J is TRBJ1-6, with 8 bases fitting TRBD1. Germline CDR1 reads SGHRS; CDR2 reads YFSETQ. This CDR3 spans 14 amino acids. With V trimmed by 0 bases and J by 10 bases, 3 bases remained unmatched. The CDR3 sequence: CASSLAQGDSPLHF. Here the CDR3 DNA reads TGCGCCAGCAGCTTGGCACAGGGGGACTCACCCCTCCACTTT.

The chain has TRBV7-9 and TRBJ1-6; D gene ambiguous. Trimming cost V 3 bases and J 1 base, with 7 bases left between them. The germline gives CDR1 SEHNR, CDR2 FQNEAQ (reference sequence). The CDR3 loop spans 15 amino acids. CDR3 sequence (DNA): TGTGCCAGCAGCTTTGATATTTCCTATAATTCACCCCTCCACTTT. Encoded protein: CASSFDISYNSPLHF.

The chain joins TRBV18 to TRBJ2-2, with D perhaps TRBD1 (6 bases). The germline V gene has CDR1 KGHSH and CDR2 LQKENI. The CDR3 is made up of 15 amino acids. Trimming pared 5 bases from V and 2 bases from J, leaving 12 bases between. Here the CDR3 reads CASSSPGVNTGELFF. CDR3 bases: TGTGCCAGCTCATCTCCAGGGGTCAACACCGGGGAGCTGTTTTTT.

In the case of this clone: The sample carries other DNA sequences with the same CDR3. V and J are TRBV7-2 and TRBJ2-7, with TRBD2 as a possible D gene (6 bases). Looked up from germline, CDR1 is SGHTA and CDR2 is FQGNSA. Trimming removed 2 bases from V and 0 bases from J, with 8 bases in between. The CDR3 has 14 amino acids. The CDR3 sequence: CASSLQGLSYEQYF. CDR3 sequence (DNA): TGTGCCAGCAGCTTACAGGGACTCTCCTACGAGCAGTACTTC.

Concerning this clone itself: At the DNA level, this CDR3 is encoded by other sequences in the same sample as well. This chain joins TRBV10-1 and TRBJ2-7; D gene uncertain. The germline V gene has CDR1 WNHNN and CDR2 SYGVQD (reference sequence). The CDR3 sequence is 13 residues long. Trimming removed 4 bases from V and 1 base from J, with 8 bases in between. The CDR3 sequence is CASSASSSYEQYF. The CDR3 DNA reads TGCGCCAGCAGTGCTTCCTCTTCCTACGAGCAGTACTTC.

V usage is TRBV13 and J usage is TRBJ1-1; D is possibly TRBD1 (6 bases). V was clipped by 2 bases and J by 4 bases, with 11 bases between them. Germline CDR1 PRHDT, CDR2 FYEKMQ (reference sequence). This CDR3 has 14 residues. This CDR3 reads CASSLRGVPTEAFF. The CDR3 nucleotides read TGTGCCAGCAGCTTAAGGGGGGTCCCCACTGAAGCTTTCTTT. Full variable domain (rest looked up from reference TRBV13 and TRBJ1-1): AAGVIQSPRHLIKEKRETATLKCYPIPRHDTVYWYQQGPGQDPQFLISFYEKMQSDKGSIPDRFSAQQFSDYHSELNMSSLELGDSALYFCASSLRGVPTEAFFGQGTRLTVV.

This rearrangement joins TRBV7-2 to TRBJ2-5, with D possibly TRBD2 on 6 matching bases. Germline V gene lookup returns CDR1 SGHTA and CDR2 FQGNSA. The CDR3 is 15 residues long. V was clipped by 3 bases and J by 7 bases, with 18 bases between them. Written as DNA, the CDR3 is TGTGCCAGCAGCTTGGGGGGTGGCTCCACTGGGACCCAGTACTTC. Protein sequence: CASSLGGGSTGTQYF.

The CDR3 loop is CASRKQGTEQYF. CDR3 bases: TGTGCCAGCAGAAAACAGGGAACCGAGCAGTACTTC. The chain carries TRBV6-6 and TRBJ2-7; D perhaps matches TRBD1 (6 bases). This CDR3 spans 12 amino acids. Looked up from germline, CDR1 is MNHNY and CDR2 is SVGAGI (reference sequence). The germline V and J ends were trimmed by 6 bases and 6 bases, with 12 bases remaining between them.

The CDR3 protein is CASSARDRGNYGYTF. DNA for the CDR3: TGTGCCAGCAGCGCCCGGGACAGAGGTAACTATGGCTACACCTTC. The chain couples TRBV7-9 to TRBJ1-2; 7 bases align to TRBD1. The CDR3 consists of 15 residues. Germline V lookup: CDR1 SEHNR, CDR2 FQNEAQ (reference sequence). The V and J ends lost 5 bases and 1 base, in that order; junction bases with no gene match: 7.

The CDR3 DNA is TGTGCCAGCAGTTACTCGAGGACACCTCCCCTCCACTTT. This translates into CASSYSRTPPLHF. The chain employs TRBV6-6 and TRBJ1-6; the D gene is possibly TRBD1 (5 bases). V shed 0 bases and J shed 13 bases, with 10 bases lying between them. Germline CDR1 is MNHNY and CDR2 is SVGAGI (reference sequence). The length of the CDR3 is 13 residues.

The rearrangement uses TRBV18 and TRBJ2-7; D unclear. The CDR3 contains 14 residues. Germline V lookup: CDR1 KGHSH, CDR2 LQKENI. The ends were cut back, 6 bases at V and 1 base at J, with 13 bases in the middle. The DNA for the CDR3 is TGTGCCAGCTCGCCTATCGAAGGGTCCTACGAGCAGTACTTC. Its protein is CASSPIEGSYEQYF. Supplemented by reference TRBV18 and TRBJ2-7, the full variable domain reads NAGVMQNPRHLVRRRGQEARLRCSPMKGHSHVYWYRQLPEEGLKFMVYLQKENIIDESGMPKERFSAEFPKEGPSILRIQQVVRGDSAAYFCASSPIEGSYEQYFGPGTRLTVT.

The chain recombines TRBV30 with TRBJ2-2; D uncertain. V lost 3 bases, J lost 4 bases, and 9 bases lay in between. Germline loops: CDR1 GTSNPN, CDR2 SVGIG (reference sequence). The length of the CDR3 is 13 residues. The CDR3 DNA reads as TGTGCCTGGAGGGCTAGAGTCACCGGGGAGCTGTTTTTT. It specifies CAWRARVTGELFF.

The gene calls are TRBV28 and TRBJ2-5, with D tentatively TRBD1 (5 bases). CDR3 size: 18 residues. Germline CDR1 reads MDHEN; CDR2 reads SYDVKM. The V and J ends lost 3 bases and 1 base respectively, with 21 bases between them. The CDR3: CASSLGLLRHRSQETQYF. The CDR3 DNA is TGTGCCAGCAGTTTGGGGCTTTTAAGACATCGGAGCCAAGAGACCCAGTACTTC.

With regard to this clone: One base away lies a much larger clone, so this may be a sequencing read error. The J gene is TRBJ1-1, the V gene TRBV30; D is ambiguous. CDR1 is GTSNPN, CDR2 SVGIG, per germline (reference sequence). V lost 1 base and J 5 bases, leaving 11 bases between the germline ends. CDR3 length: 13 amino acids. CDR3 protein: CAWSATDWTEAFF. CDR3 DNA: TGTGCCTGGAGTGCGACGGACTGGACTGAAGCTTTCTTT.

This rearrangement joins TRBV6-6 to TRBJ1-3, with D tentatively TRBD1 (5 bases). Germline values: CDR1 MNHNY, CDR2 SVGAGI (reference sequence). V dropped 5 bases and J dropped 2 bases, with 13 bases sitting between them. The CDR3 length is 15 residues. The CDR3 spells CASSTDMEAGNTIYF. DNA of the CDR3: TGTGCCAGCAGTACGGACATGGAGGCTGGAAACACCATATATTTT.

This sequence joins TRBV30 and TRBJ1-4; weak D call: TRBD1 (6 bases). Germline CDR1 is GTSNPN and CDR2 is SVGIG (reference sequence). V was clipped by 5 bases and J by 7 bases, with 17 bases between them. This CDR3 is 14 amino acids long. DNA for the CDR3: TGTGCCTGGCAACCACAGGGATCGTCTGAAAAACTGTTTTTT. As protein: CAWQPQGSSEKLFF.

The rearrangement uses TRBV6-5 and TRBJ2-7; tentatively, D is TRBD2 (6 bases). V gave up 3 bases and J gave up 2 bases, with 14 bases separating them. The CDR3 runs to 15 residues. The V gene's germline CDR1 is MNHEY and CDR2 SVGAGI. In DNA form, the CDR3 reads TGTGCCAGCAGTTATTCGGGACTTTATCCCTACGAGCAGTACTTC. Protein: CASSYSGLYPYEQYF.

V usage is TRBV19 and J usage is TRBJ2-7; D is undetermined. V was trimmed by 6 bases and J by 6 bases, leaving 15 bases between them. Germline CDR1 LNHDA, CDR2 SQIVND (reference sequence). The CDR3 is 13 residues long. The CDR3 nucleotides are TGTGCCAGTAGCGACGTCATTCTTAGCGAGCAGTACTTC. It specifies CASSDVILSEQYF.

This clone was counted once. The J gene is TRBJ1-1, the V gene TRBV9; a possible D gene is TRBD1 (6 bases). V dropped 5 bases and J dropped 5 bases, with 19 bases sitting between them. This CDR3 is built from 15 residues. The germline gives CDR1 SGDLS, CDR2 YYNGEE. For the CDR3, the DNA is TGTGCCAGCAGTCACCCACAGGGTGGAGGGACTGAAGCTTTCTTT. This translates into CASSHPQGGGTEAFF.

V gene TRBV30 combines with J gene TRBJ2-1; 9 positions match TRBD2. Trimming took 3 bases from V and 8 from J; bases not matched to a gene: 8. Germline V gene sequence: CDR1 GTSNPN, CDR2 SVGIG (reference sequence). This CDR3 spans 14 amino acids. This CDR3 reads CAWRGAGGPHEQFF. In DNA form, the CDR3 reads TGTGCCTGGAGGGGGGCGGGAGGGCCCCATGAGCAGTTCTTC.

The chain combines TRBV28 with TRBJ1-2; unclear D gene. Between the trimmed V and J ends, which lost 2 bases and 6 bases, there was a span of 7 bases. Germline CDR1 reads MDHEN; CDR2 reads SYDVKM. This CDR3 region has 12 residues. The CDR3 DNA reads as TGTGCCAGCAGTTTAAGGTCGGATGGCTACACCTTC. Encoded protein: CASSLRSDGYTF.

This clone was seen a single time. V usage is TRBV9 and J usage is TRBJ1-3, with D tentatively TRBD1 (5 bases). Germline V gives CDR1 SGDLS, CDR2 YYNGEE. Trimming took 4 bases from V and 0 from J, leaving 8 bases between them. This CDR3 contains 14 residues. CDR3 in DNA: TGTGCCAGCAGCAAAGGGGCCTCTGGAAACACCATATATTTT. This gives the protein CASSKGASGNTIYF. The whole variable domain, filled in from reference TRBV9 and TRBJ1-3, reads DSGVTQTPKHLITATGQRVTLRCSPRSGDLSVYWYQQSLDQGLQFLIQYYNGEERAKGNILERFSAQQFPDLHSELNLSSLELGDSALYFCASSKGASGNTIYFGEGSWLTVV.

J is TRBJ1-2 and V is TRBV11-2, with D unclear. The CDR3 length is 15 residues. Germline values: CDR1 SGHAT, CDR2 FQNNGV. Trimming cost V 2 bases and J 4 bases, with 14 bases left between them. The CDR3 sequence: CASSLSSGMGYGYTF. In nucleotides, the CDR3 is TGTGCCAGCAGCTTATCTTCGGGAATGGGCTATGGCTACACCTTC.

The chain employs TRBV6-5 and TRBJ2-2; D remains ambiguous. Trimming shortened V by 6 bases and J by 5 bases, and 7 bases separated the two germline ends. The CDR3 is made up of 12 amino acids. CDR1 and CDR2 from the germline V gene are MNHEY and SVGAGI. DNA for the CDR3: TGTGCCAGCAGGGGCCCAACCGGGGAGCTGTTTTTT. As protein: CASRGPTGELFF.

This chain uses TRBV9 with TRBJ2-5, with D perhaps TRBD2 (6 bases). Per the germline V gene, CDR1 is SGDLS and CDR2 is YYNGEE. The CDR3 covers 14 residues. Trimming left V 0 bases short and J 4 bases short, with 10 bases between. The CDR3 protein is CASSVAGGVETQYF. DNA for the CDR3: TGTGCCAGCAGCGTAGCAGGAGGGGTAGAGACCCAGTACTTC.

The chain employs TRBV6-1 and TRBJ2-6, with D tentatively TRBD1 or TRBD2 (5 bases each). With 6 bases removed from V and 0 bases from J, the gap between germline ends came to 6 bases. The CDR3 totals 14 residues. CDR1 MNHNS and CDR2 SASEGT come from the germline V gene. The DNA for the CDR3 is TGTGCCAGCAGGAGGGGCTCTGGGGCCAACGTCCTGACTTTC. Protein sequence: CASRRGSGANVLTF.

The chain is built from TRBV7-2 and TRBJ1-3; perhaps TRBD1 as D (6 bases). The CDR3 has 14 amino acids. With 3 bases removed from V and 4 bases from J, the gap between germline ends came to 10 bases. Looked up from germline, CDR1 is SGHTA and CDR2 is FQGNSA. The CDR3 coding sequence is TGTGCCAGCAGCTTGGGGGCTGGCGGAAACACCATATATTTT. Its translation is CASSLGAGGNTIYF.

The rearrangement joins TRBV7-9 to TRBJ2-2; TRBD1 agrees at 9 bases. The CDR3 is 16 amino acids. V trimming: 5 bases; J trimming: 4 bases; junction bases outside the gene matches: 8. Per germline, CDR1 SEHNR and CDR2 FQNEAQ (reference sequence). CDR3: CASSDPGQGFTGELFF. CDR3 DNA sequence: TGTGCCAGCAGCGACCCGGGACAGGGCTTCACCGGGGAGCTGTTTTTT.

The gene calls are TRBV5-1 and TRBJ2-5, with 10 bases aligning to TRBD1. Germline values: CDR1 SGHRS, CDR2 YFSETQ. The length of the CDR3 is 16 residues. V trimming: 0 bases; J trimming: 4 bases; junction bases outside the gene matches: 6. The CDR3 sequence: CASSLETGGSGETQYF. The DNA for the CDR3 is TGCGCCAGCAGCTTGGAGACAGGGGGCTCGGGAGAGACCCAGTACTTC.

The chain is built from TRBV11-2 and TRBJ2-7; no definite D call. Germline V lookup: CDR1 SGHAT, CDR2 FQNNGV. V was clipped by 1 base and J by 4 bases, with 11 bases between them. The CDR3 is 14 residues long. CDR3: CASSLASAWYEQYF. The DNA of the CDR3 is TGTGCCAGCAGCTTAGCCAGCGCCTGGTACGAGCAGTACTTC.